This passage covers 25 T cell receptor beta chains from one sample sequenced in a study of blood T cells in healthy people across ages. Next came a second PCR, run for about 6 to 12 cycles, which used a sample-barcoded 5' primer along with a J-beta primer mix. Using its own MiXCR run on the 5' RACE reads, TCRdb lists one record per CDR3 protein. The table has 870,000 or so distinct CDR3 sequences, 29% seen once; the top ten hold roughly 17%. The specimen was blood. Receptors originate from a woman older than 75 in good health.

This clonotype was counted at least ten times. The genes are TRBV3-1 and TRBJ1-2, with unresolved D. The germline V gene encodes CDR1 LGHDT and CDR2 YNNKEL (reference sequence). Between the trimmed V and J ends, which lost 1 base and 1 base, there was a span of 10 bases. The CDR3 sequence is 15 residues long. The CDR3 DNA follows: TGTGCCAGCAGCCAAGGGGGTCCCGTTAACTATGGCTACACCTTC. Amino acid sequence: CASSQGGPVNYGYTF.

Ten or more counts support this clonotype. The chain has TRBV10-3 and TRBJ2-3; D unclear. This CDR3 is built from 13 residues. Germline V lookup: CDR1 ENHRY, CDR2 SYGVKD. Trimming took off 8 bases at V and 2 bases at J, with 11 bases between the two ends. The CDR3 sequence is CAIATDLTDTQYF. The CDR3 nucleotides are TGTGCCATCGCTACGGACCTCACAGATACGCAGTATTTT.

This clonotype was detected many times. The genes are TRBV25-1 and TRBJ2-4; the D gene could be TRBD1 or TRBD2 (5 bases each). Between the trimmed V and J ends, which lost 4 bases and 0 bases, there was a span of 13 bases. The CDR3 contains 16 residues. The germline gives CDR1 MGHDK, CDR2 SYGVNS. The CDR3 DNA reads as TGTGCCAGCAGTGCGGGGCACAGTATAGCCAAAAACATTCAGTACTTC. Its translation is CASSAGHSIAKNIQYF.

About this clonotype itself: It may be a read error: a sequence one base away is much more abundant. V usage is TRBV10-3 and J usage is TRBJ1-5, with D perhaps TRBD1 (5 bases). From germline, CDR1 is ENHRY and CDR2 SYGVKD. The CDR3 has 13 amino acids. V lost 7 bases and J lost 5, with 12 bases in between. The CDR3 reads CAINRGEDQPQHF. CDR3 DNA sequence: TGTGCCATCAATAGAGGGGAAGATCAGCCCCAGCATTTT.

The chain couples TRBV7-9 to TRBJ1-1; possibly TRBD1 for D (6 bases). The length of the CDR3 is 15 residues. Deletions cut 5 bases from V and 1 base from J, with 14 bases between. The germline V gene has CDR1 SEHNR and CDR2 FQNEAQ (reference sequence). The DNA for the CDR3 is TGTGCCAGCAGCATCCCCGGGACACCGAACACTGAAGCTTTCTTT. Translation: CASSIPGTPNTEAFF.

Comment on this clonotype: This could be a read error, since a much larger clone is one nucleotide away. The chain is built from TRBV28 and TRBJ2-1, with 11 bases fitting TRBD2. The CDR3 has 16 residues. CDR1 MDHEN and CDR2 SYDVKM come from the germline V gene. With 5 bases clipped from V and 8 bases from J, the junction kept 11 bases outside the gene matches. CDR3 in amino acids: CASSIGISGGADEQFF. The CDR3 DNA follows: TGTGCCAGCAGTATAGGGATTAGCGGGGGGGCCGATGAGCAGTTCTTC.

This clonotype was seen ten or more times. The V and J genes are TRBV7-2 and TRBJ1-1; TRBD1 is a possible D gene (6 bases). Trimming took off 5 bases at V and 1 base at J, with 8 bases between the two ends. Per the germline V gene, CDR1 is SGHTA and CDR2 is FQGNSA. The length of the CDR3 is 13 residues. CDR3 protein: CASSGQTNTEAFF. The CDR3 region has the DNA TGTGCCAGCAGCGGACAGACGAACACTGAAGCTTTCTTT.

J is TRBJ2-3 and V is TRBV7-7, with D unclear. Germline CDR1 and CDR2: SSHAT and FNYEAQ (reference sequence). The V end lost 1 base, the J end lost 7 bases, and 9 bases lay between the germline ends. The CDR3 extends over 13 amino acids. The CDR3 loop reads CASSLGVGNTQYF. The CDR3, as DNA: TGTGCCAGCAGCTTAGGCGTAGGAAATACGCAGTATTTT. Filled out from reference TRBV7-7 and TRBJ2-3, the complete variable domain reads GAGVSQSPRYKVTKRGQDVTLRCDPISSHATLYWYQQALGQGPEFLTYFNYEAQPDKSGLPSDRFSAERPEGSISTLTIQRTEQRDSAMYRCASSLGVGNTQYFGPGTRLTVL.

This clonotype was detected a few times. With a much larger clone just one base away, this may be a read error. The chain uses TRBV11-2 and TRBJ2-3; D uncertain. Per the germline V gene, CDR1 is SGHAT and CDR2 is FQNNGV. The CDR3 sequence is 13 residues long. This chain's CDR3 is CTSSNTVVDTQYF. In DNA form, the CDR3 reads TGTACCAGCAGCAATACAGTGGTAGATACGCAGTATTTT.

The sample holds many counts of this clonotype. J is TRBJ1-5 and V is TRBV12-3 or TRBV12-4; 9 bases fit TRBD1. Trimming at V came to 6 bases and at J to 4 bases, leaving 7 bases not matched to a gene. The CDR3 consists of 15 residues. The CDR3 DNA reads as TGTGCCAGCAGCCAATCCGGGACAGGGAATCAGCCCCAGCATTTT. Residues: CASSQSGTGNQPQHF.

There are many counts of this clonotype. This chain joins TRBV5-1 and TRBJ2-1; D is possibly TRBD1 or TRBD2 (5 bases each). Germline CDR1 and CDR2: SGHRS and YFSETQ. V was cut by 1 base and J by 10 bases, with 12 bases left in between. CDR3 size: 13 residues. The CDR3 DNA reads as TGCGCCAGCAGCTTGAGAGGGGTCCTAGAGCAGTTCTTC. This encodes CASSLRGVLEQFF.

J is TRBJ1-1 and V is TRBV29-1; 8 positions agree with TRBD1. CDR1 and CDR2 from the germline V gene are SQVTM and ANQGSEA. The CDR3 sequence is 13 residues long. The trim removed 6 bases at V and 5 bases at J, leaving 8 bases unmatched. The CDR3 DNA reads TGCAGCGTAGATGACAGGGGAGGTACTGAAGCTTTCTTT. It translates to CSVDDRGGTEAFF.

This clonotype has just a few counts. The rearrangement links TRBV12-3 or TRBV12-4 to TRBJ2-3; 8 bases fit TRBD2. The CDR3 is made up of 15 amino acids. V gave up 3 bases and J gave up 4 bases; unmatched junction bases: 6. In DNA, the CDR3 is TGTGCCAGCAGTTTCAGCGGGGGCCGGGCAGATACGCAGTATTTT. Amino acid sequence: CASSFSGGRADTQYF.

About this clonotype: One base away lies a much larger clone, so this may be a sequencing read error. This chain connects TRBV27 to TRBJ2-5, with 7 bases aligning to TRBD2. The CDR3 sequence is 14 residues long. Germline values: CDR1 MNHEY, CDR2 SMNVEV (reference sequence). The CDR3 here is CASRLWGGSETQYF. In DNA form, the CDR3 reads TGTGCCAGCAGGTTATGGGGGGGTAGCGAGACCCAGTACTTC.

This clonotype has a count of ten or more. The chain links TRBV12-3 or TRBV12-4 to TRBJ1-2, with a tentative D call TRBD1 (6 bases). The CDR3 runs 13 residues. Trimming took off 3 bases at V and 5 bases at J, with 10 bases between the two ends. CDR3 DNA sequence: TGTGCCAGCAGTTTCTATCAGGGGTATGGCTACACCTTC. Translated: CASSFYQGYGYTF.

V gene TRBV5-1 combines with J gene TRBJ2-3; the D gene could be TRBD1 or TRBD2 (5 bases each). V was trimmed by 3 bases and J by 5 bases, leaving 16 bases between them. The germline gives CDR1 SGHRS, CDR2 YFSETQ. This CDR3 spans 15 amino acids. DNA of the CDR3: TGCGCCAGCAGCTCCACGTGGGGGTGGGAAGATACGCAGTATTTT. Encoded protein: CASSSTWGWEDTQYF.

About this clonotype itself: A much larger clone lies one base from this, so it may be a read error. The chain joins TRBV19 to TRBJ2-5; 8 bases align to TRBD2. The CDR3 has 14 amino acids. Germline assignment: CDR1 LNHDA and CDR2 SQIVND (reference sequence). CDR3 region: CASSIQRGTEIQYF. The CDR3 bases are TGTGCCAGTAGTATCCAGCGGGGGACGGAGATCCAGTACTTC. Supplemented by reference TRBV19 and TRBJ2-5, the full variable domain reads DGGITQSPKYLFRKEGQNVTLSCEQNLNHDAMYWYRQDPGQGLRLIYYSQIVNDFQKGDIAEGYSVSREKKESFPLTVTSAQKNPTAFYLCASSIQRGTEIQYFGPGTRLLVL.

This clonotype has a count of ten or more. The CDR3 region has the DNA TGTGCCAGCAGCTTAGTCGCACAGAATAATTCACCCCTCCACTTT. Amino acids: CASSLVAQNNSPLHF. V and J are TRBV7-2 and TRBJ1-6; D gene unclear. This CDR3 region has 15 residues. Germline CDR1 reads SGHTA; CDR2 reads FQGNSA. V lost 1 base to trimming and J lost 5 bases, with 9 bases between them.

In its sample, this clonotype was seen a few times. V usage is TRBV2 and J usage is TRBJ1-1; D is uncertain. The germline gives CDR1 SNHLY, CDR2 FYNNEI. This CDR3 is 14 amino acids long. V shed 7 bases and J shed 1 base, with 13 bases lying between them. Written as DNA, the CDR3 is TGTGCCAGCAATCCCGCCGGGAGGAACACTGAAGCTTTCTTT. It codes for CASNPAGRNTEAFF. Full variable domain (rest looked up from reference TRBV2 and TRBJ1-1): EPEVTQTPSHQVTQMGQEVILRCVPISNHLYFYWYRQILGQKVEFLVSFYNNEISEKSEIFDDQFSVERPDGSNFTLKIRSTKLEDSAMYFCASNPAGRNTEAFFGQGTRLTVV.

This clonotype has ten or more counts. The chain joins TRBV5-1 to TRBJ2-1; 8 nucleotides agree with TRBD1. This CDR3 has 15 amino acids. With 0 bases clipped from V and 7 bases from J, the junction kept 6 bases outside the gene matches. Germline-derived CDR1 and CDR2 are SGHRS and YFSETQ. The CDR3 region has the DNA TGCGCCAGCAGCTTGGGTCAGGGGGCGTGTAATGAGCAGTTCTTC. Translated, it gives CASSLGQGACNEQFF.

This clonotype appeared a few times. V usage is TRBV7-2 and J usage is TRBJ1-1; D call uncertain. The germline CDR1 and CDR2 sequences are SGHTA and FQGNSA. Trimming stripped 4 bases from V and 0 bases from J, with 12 bases between. This CDR3 contains 15 residues. The CDR3 reads CASSSSQTLNTEAFF. The DNA of the CDR3 is TGTGCCAGCAGCTCTTCCCAGACACTGAACACTGAAGCTTTCTTT.

The chain joins TRBV20-1 to TRBJ2-1; 8 bases agree with TRBD2. Germline V gives CDR1 DFQATT, CDR2 SNEGSKA (reference sequence). The CDR3 length is 16 residues. The J segment lost 6 bases and the V segment lost 4 bases, leaving 14 bases of the junction unmatched. The CDR3 DNA reads TGCAGTGCTACCCGAGGGCAGCGGGGGCTCGGCAATGAGCAGTTCTTC. Amino acids: CSATRGQRGLGNEQFF.

Points on this clonotype: This may arise from a read error, as a much more abundant clone is one base away. V and J are TRBV12-3 or TRBV12-4 and TRBJ2-3, with 7 bases matching TRBD2. The CDR3 extends over 16 amino acids. Here the CDR3 reads CASTAGWRGIADMQYF. In nucleotides, the CDR3 is TGTGCCAGCACGGCAGGCTGGCGGGGGATCGCAGATATGCAGTATTTT.

This clonotype was seen a few times. The chain recombines TRBV6-2 or TRBV6-3 with TRBJ1-5, with TRBD1 matching over 10 bases. This CDR3 is 15 amino acids long. Trimming cost V 6 bases and J 2 bases; bases outside gene matches: 4. Germline lookup yields CDR1 MNHEY and CDR2 SVGEGT. CDR3: CASRTGGMGNQPQHF. CDR3 DNA: TGTGCCAGCAGGACAGGGGGCATGGGCAATCAGCCCCAGCATTTT.

The rearrangement uses TRBV7-2 and TRBJ2-5; 8 bases agree with TRBD2. The DNA matches TRBJ2-7 better at its end, which makes the J call doubtful. The CDR3 consists of 14 residues. Germline V gives CDR1 SGHTA, CDR2 FQGNSA. CDR3 bases: TGTGCCACGACGCGGGGGACTAGATATGGCGAGCAGTACTTC. Encoded protein: CATTRGTRYGEQYF.